The 25 T cell receptor beta chains presented below share a single source sample, sequenced in a study of OX40 agonist ivuxolimab in advanced cancers. Some clones are missing from TCRdb's copy, which holds only in-frame ones; the method was immunoSEQ multiplex PCR. The table has 43,000 or so clones, approximately 86% seen once. The input for sequencing was CD4+ or CD8+ T cells sorted from blood, taken in a trial of the OX40 agonist ivuxolimab. These TCRs come from an adult with an advanced solid tumor such as melanoma, head and neck, liver or kidney cancer.

Comment on this clone: A read error may produce the germline difference seen at one junction end. J is TRBJ1-1 and V is TRBV13, with D perhaps TRBD1 (6 bases). The CDR3 contains 12 residues. The germline gives CDR1 PRHDT, CDR2 FYEKMQ (reference sequence). CDR3 amino acids: CASSLNRGALSF. DNA for the CDR3: TGTGCCAGCAGCTTAAATCGGGGGGCCTTGTCCTTT. Together with reference TRBV13 and TRBJ1-1, the CDR3 gives the full variable domain: AAGVIQSPRHLIKEKRETATLKCYPIPRHDTVYWYQQGPGQDPQFLISFYEKMQSDKGSIPDRFSAQQFSDYHSELNMSSLELGDSALYFCASSLNRGALSFGQGTRLTVV.

This chain connects TRBV5-1 to TRBJ2-2; 8 positions match TRBD2. The germline CDR1 and CDR2 sequences are SGHRS and YFSETQ. With V trimmed by 7 bases and J by 0 bases, 2 bases remained unmatched. The CDR3 sequence is 14 residues long. The chain's CDR3 is CASREGSNTGELFF. CDR3 nucleotide sequence: TGCGCCAGCCGGGAGGGTTCGAACACCGGGGAGCTGTTTTTT. Variable domain in full (rest from reference TRBV5-1 and TRBJ2-2): KAGVTQTPRYLIKTRGQQVTLSCSPISGHRSVSWYQQTPGQGLQFLFEYFSETQRNKGNFPGRFSGRQFSNSRSEMNVSTLELGDSALYLCASREGSNTGELFFGEGSRLTVL.

This chain connects TRBV6-4 to TRBJ2-7, with 7 bases aligning to TRBD1. This CDR3 spans 13 amino acids. Germline assignment: CDR1 MRHNA and CDR2 SNTAGT. The junction had 5 bases not matched to a gene; V was cut back by 6 bases and J by 3 bases. The CDR3 protein is CASSLRDSYEQYF. CDR3 DNA: TGTGCCAGCAGCCTCCGGGACAGCTACGAGCAGTACTTC.

The V gene is TRBV6-1, the J gene TRBJ2-5; no clear D gene. The DNA end is more similar to TRBJ2-7, so the J call may be wrong. There are 11 residues in the CDR3. Germline CDR1 reads MNHNS; CDR2 reads SASEGT. The CDR3 protein is CASYRAYEQYF. In DNA, the CDR3 is TGTGCCAGCTATCGGGCCTACGAGCAGTACTTC.

The CDR3 sequence: CSASPNTEAFF. In DNA, the CDR3 is TGCAGTGCTAGCCCGAACACTGAAGCTTTCTTT. The genes are TRBV20-1 and TRBJ1-1; D not resolved. From germline, CDR1 is DFQATT and CDR2 SNEGSKA (reference sequence). The CDR3 runs 11 residues. The V end was cut by 3 bases, the J end by 1 base, with 3 bases between.

The gene calls are TRBV30 and TRBJ2-3, with D unresolved. V lost 3 bases, J lost 4 bases, and 11 bases lay in between. CDR1 is GTSNPN, CDR2 SVGIG, per germline (reference sequence). The CDR3 extends over 13 amino acids. The CDR3 sequence: CAWSYPPPDTQYF. CDR3 sequence (DNA): TGTGCCTGGAGCTACCCACCCCCAGATACGCAGTATTTT.

This chain connects TRBV6-1 to TRBJ1-2; maybe TRBD1 (5 bases). Trimming took off 2 bases at V and 8 bases at J, with 21 bases between the two ends. The CDR3 is made up of 16 amino acids. The germline V gene encodes CDR1 MNHNS and CDR2 SASEGT. The CDR3 region has the DNA TGTGCCAGCAGTGAAAGTCTTGTGACAGCCTTGGGGGGCTACACCTTC. Its translation: CASSESLVTALGGYTF.

This sequence joins TRBV7-2 and TRBJ2-7, with 10 bases identical to TRBD1. CDR3 length equals 14 residues. The germline V gene has CDR1 SGHTA and CDR2 FQGNSA. V dropped 6 bases and J dropped 5; count of bases not matched to a gene: 7. CDR3 protein: CASRSGTGDHEQYF. As DNA, the CDR3 is TGTGCCAGCAGGTCCGGGACAGGGGACCACGAGCAGTACTTC. The full variable domain, in which reference TRBV7-2 and TRBJ2-7 provide the parts outside the CDR3, is GAGVSQSPSNKVTEKGKDVELRCDPISGHTALYWYRQSLGQGLEFLIYFQGNSAPDKSGLPSDRFSAERTGGSVSTLTIQRTQQEDSAVYLCASRSGTGDHEQYFGPGTRLTVT.

The chain uses TRBV5-1 and TRBJ2-3; no clear D. CDR3 length: 16 amino acids. V lost 0 bases and J lost 2, with 13 bases in between. The germline CDR1 and CDR2 sequences are SGHRS and YFSETQ. The CDR3: CASSLGRTSITDTQYF. The CDR3 coding sequence is TGCGCCAGCAGCTTGGGGCGGACGAGTATCACAGATACGCAGTATTTT.

The genes are TRBV9 and TRBJ2-3; D ambiguous. V lost 0 bases and J lost 6, with 5 bases in between. The CDR3 runs to 12 residues. Germline V CDR1 and CDR2: SGDLS, YYNGEE. CDR3 DNA sequence: TGTGCCAGCAGCGTAGAAGGGGATACGCAGTATTTT. Translation: CASSVEGDTQYF.

This clone was seen once. The rearrangement links TRBV4-2 to TRBJ2-3; D is uncertain. Germline CDR1 LGHNA, CDR2 YNFKEQ. With 1 base removed from V and 2 bases from J, the gap between germline ends came to 10 bases. The CDR3 is 15 amino acids. The CDR3 DNA follows: TGTGCCAGCAGCCAAGCATCGGGTGCCACAGATACGCAGTATTTT. Amino acid sequence: CASSQASGATDTQYF.

This clone came up a few times. The rearrangement links TRBV6-5 to TRBJ1-5; no clear D. The CDR3 extends over 14 amino acids. Germline V gene lookup returns CDR1 MNHEY and CDR2 SVGAGI. Trimming cost V 6 bases and J 9 bases, with 18 bases left between them. In nucleotides, the CDR3 is TGTGCCAGCAGCCCTACGGACCCCCGTCGGCCCCAGCATTTT. It encodes CASSPTDPRRPQHF.

V and J are TRBV7-4 and TRBJ1-3; D unresolved. Trimming stripped 5 bases from V and 1 base from J, with 9 bases between. This CDR3 contains 14 residues. CDR1 SGHVT and CDR2 SQSDAQ come from the germline V gene. CDR3 protein: CASSLQLSGNTIYF. As DNA, the CDR3 is TGTGCCAGCAGCCTCCAGCTGTCTGGAAACACCATATATTTT.

This chain uses TRBV18 with TRBJ2-2; D unresolved. CDR3 size: 15 residues. The V end lost 3 bases, the J end lost 4 bases, and 12 bases lay between the germline ends. Germline values: CDR1 KGHSH, CDR2 LQKENI. CDR3: CASSPSLGSTGELFF. In DNA, the CDR3 is TGTGCCAGCTCACCCTCTCTAGGCTCCACCGGGGAGCTGTTTTTT.

This clone was recorded only once. The V and J genes are TRBV7-3 and TRBJ1-4, with a tentative D call TRBD1 (5 bases). The V gene's germline CDR1 is SGHTA and CDR2 FQGTGA. V shed 3 bases and J shed 8 bases, with 10 bases lying between them. The CDR3 runs to 13 residues. The CDR3 here is CASSFGGEEKLFF. The CDR3 coding sequence is TGTGCCAGCAGCTTTGGGGGGGAGGAAAAACTGTTTTTT. The full variable domain, in which reference TRBV7-3 and TRBJ1-4 provide the parts outside the CDR3, is GAGVSQTPSNKVTEKGKYVELRCDPISGHTALYWYRQSLGQGPEFLIYFQGTGAADDSGLPNDRFFAVRPEGSVSTLKIQRTERGDSAVYLCASSFGGEEKLFFGSGTQLSVL.

Only one count was recorded for this clone. This chain connects TRBV9 to TRBJ1-5, with TRBD1 matching over 7 bases. Looked up from germline, CDR1 is SGDLS and CDR2 is YYNGEE. This CDR3 is built from 14 residues. Trimming at V came to 0 bases and at J to 5 bases, leaving 2 bases not matched to a gene. CDR3 sequence reads: CASSVDRGDQPQHF. CDR3 nucleotide sequence: TGTGCCAGCAGCGTAGACAGGGGAGATCAGCCCCAGCATTTT.

The chain links TRBV18 to TRBJ1-5; tentatively, D is TRBD1 (5 bases). CDR1 is KGHSH and CDR2 is LQKENI in the germline V gene. The V and J ends lost 3 bases and 10 bases respectively, with 16 bases between them. This CDR3 region has 14 residues. The CDR3 DNA sequence: TGTGCCAGCTCACCGGGACGTGACTTTAATCCCCAGCATTTT. This codes for CASSPGRDFNPQHF.

The V and J genes are TRBV19 and TRBJ2-7, with D possibly matching TRBD1 (6 bases). The V gene's germline CDR1 is LNHDA and CDR2 SQIVND (reference sequence). The V gene lost 4 bases and the J gene lost 4 bases, with 14 bases spanning the gap. The CDR3 totals 14 residues. CDR3 in DNA: TGTGCCAGTAGTAGTCAAGGGACAAGTTACGAGCAGTACTTC. Translated, it gives CASSSQGTSYEQYF.

This rearrangement joins TRBV12-5 to TRBJ2-1; D is ambiguous. CDR1 and CDR2 from the germline V gene are LGHNT and FRNRAP. V gave up 1 base and J gave up 2 bases, with 9 bases separating them. The CDR3 runs to 15 residues. The CDR3 loop reads CASGLGSVTYNEQFF. The CDR3 nucleotides are TGTGCTAGTGGTTTGGGCAGTGTTACCTACAATGAGCAGTTCTTC.

The chain couples TRBV6-4 to TRBJ1-2; 11 bases are shared with TRBD1. The junction had 1 base not matched to a gene; V was cut back by 2 bases and J by 2 bases. Germline V gene data show CDR1 as MRHNA and CDR2 as SNTAGT. The CDR3 length is 15 residues. This CDR3 is CASSDRTGGNYGYTF. The CDR3 DNA reads as TGTGCCAGCAGTGACCGGACAGGGGGCAACTATGGCTACACCTTC.

The V call is TRBV10-3, the J call TRBJ2-2, with TRBD1 as a possible D gene (6 bases). The germline gives CDR1 ENHRY, CDR2 SYGVKD. This CDR3 spans 14 amino acids. V was pared by 11 bases and J by 1 base, with 14 bases between. CDR3 protein: CASQGQGNTGELFF. The CDR3 DNA reads as TGTGCCTCACAGGGCCAGGGGAACACCGGGGAGCTGTTTTTT.

The V gene is TRBV7-2, the J gene TRBJ2-7; D is ambiguous. Germline assignment: CDR1 SGHTA and CDR2 FQGNSA. Trimming left V 0 bases short and J 5 bases short, with 8 bases between. This CDR3 is built from 13 residues. The CDR3 loop is CASSLASSDEQYF. The CDR3 bases are TGTGCCAGCAGCTTAGCCAGCTCGGACGAGCAGTACTTC.

The chain carries TRBV2 and TRBJ2-5; D is unclear. The length of the CDR3 is 12 residues. The germline gives CDR1 SNHLY, CDR2 FYNNEI. V gave up 5 bases and J gave up 5 bases, with 9 bases separating them. CDR3 amino acids: CASSYVVETQYF. The CDR3 DNA reads TGTGCCAGCAGTTACGTGGTGGAGACCCAGTACTTC. The whole variable domain, filled in from reference TRBV2 and TRBJ2-5, reads EPEVTQTPSHQVTQMGQEVILRCVPISNHLYFYWYRQILGQKVEFLVSFYNNEISEKSEIFDDQFSVERPDGSNFTLKIRSTKLEDSAMYFCASSYVVETQYFGPGTRLLVL.

This clone was detected once. V and J are TRBV7-2 and TRBJ2-5; D tentatively reads TRBD1 or TRBD2 (5 bases each). The V end was cut by 6 bases, the J end by 4 bases, with 15 bases between. Per germline, CDR1 SGHTA and CDR2 FQGNSA. The CDR3 is 14 amino acids. CDR3 DNA: TGTGCCAGCAGGCGTCCTGGGGGTCGAGAGACCCAGTACTTC. Its translation is CASRRPGGRETQYF.

The chain couples TRBV10-1 to TRBJ2-7; 8 bases line up with TRBD2. Germline-derived CDR1 and CDR2 are WNHNN and SYGVQD (reference sequence). This CDR3 is 15 amino acids long. V gave up 0 bases and J gave up 3 bases; unmatched junction bases: 4. In DNA form, the CDR3 reads TGCGCCAGCAGTGAGTCGGATAGCGGGGTCTACGAGCAGTACTTC. Protein product: CASSESDSGVYEQYF.